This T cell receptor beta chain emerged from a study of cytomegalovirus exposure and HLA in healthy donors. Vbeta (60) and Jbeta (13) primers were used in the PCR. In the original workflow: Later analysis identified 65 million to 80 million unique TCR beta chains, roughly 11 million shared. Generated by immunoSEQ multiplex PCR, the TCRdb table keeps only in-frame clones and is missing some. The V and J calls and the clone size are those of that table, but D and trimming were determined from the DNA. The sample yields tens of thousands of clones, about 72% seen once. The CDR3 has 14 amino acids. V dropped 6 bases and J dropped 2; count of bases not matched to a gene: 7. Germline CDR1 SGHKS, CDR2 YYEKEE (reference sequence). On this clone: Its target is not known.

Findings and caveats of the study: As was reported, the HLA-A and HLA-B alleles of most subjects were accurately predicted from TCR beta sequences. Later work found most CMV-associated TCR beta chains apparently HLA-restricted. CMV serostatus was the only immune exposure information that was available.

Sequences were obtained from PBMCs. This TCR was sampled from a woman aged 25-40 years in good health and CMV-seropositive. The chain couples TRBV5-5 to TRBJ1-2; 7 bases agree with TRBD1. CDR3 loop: CASTVTGPNYGYTF. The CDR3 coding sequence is TGTGCCAGCACCGTGACAGGGCCCAACTATGGCTACACCTTC.